The entry below gives a single T cell receptor beta chain sequence along with its context. This clonotype was recorded a few times. The antigen it recognizes is unknown. Nothing much larger sits one base from this clone, and base qualities are not available. This entry is derived from a study of identical twins (TCRdb year 2016). Regarding the research as a whole: TCR alpha and beta repertoires from monozygotic twins, unrelated adults of various ages and cord blood were deep-sequenced to test whether fetal clonotypes persist. To rule out contamination, replicate twin experiments were performed at different times with different library preparation protocols. Broad study findings and their caveats: Compared with coincidental sharing between unrelated individuals, out-of-frame TCR alpha sequences shared between twins had an excess of sequences with low generation probability. Because the same donors could not be followed over many years, the conclusions relied on cross-sectional statistical analysis. Out-of-frame TCR alpha sharing in monozygotic twins was systematically underestimated by recombination models, whereas sharing between unrelated individuals was in agreement with the recombination models. Fewer insertions were carried by abundant cord blood beta clonotypes; a weaker similar trend was observed in young adult naive repertoires, while no such trend was observed in memory repertoires. Invariant T cells such as MAIT and iNKT could partly confound zero-insertion analyses, though diverse VJ usage argued against this for most clonotypes. A weaker excess of twin sharing was found in beta out-of-frame sequences because the signal-to-noise ratio was lowered by fewer shared sequences.

The germline V gene gives CDR1 as SQVTM and CDR2 as ANQGSEA. The junction shows trimming of 3 bases on V and 6 bases on J, plus 10 bases between the germline ends. The CDR3, from cysteine to phenylalanine, totals 12 residues. The only DNA kept is the CDR3, 36 bases in frame from the first base. The method was 5' RACE. Sequencing used an Illumina HiSeq 2000. A universal primer binding site was introduced by template switching, and a unique molecular identifier was present in the final cDNA, enabling accurate counting of TCR cDNA molecules. First-strand cDNA for TCR alpha and beta chains was synthesized from specific primers in the conserved constant-segment region. To control for contamination, each cDNA library was double barcoded with a SMART-Mk sample barcode plus Illumina barcodes. Two successive PCR steps introduced TruSeq adapter sequences along with Illumina sample barcodes. The Illumina HiSeq platform was used with custom primers to sequence TCR alpha and beta cDNA libraries. Turning to the authors' computational methods: Unique molecular identifiers were extracted from raw reads with MiGEC, and CDR3 positions were determined with MiXCR. Recombination models were inferred per individual with the repgenHMM and IGoR tools using an EM algorithm. The tcR package in R was used for shared clonotype analysis, with sharing normalized by the product of cloneset sizes. To study raw recombination without the effects of thymic and clonal selection, out-of-frame nonproductive sequences were analyzed. TCRdb applied fastp at Q25 and MiXCR to the public reads, then kept only in-frame beta chains. Each entry is one CDR3 protein sequence, shown with its most common DNA and genes. The V and J calls were not made by the authors but by TCRdb's processing. This sample gives approximately 890,000 distinct CDR3 sequences in total; roughly 12% of them show up just once. The top ten constitute around 1.6% of the sample.

All donors were healthy Caucasians. Three pairs of female monozygotic twins, all aged about 18 to 30 years, made up the twin cohort. Peripheral blood mononuclear cells were used as the source from which RNA for TCR libraries was isolated. These data were likewise used in another study, on yellow fever vaccine responses in identical twins. Taken from the second paper: The T cell response to vaccination in identical twins was reported by the authors to appear partly convergent and partly personalized. Focusing on identical twins, the study followed the T cell clones that responded to the vaccine, and did so with precision.

Specimen: PBMCs. The clonotype originates from a woman aged 18-30 years in good health. The chain links TRBV29-1 with TRBJ2-3; no confident D gene assignment can be made. The nucleotide sequence is given as TGCAGCGTTGAGACCATGATGGATACGCAGTATTTT. The resulting protein is CSVETMMDTQYF.